This T cell receptor beta chain came from a study of cytomegalovirus exposure and HLA in healthy donors. Study-level results: At a 0.05 false discovery rate, a later analysis found 18,000 or so TCR beta sequences to be associated with HLA alleles. When analyzed later, a missense DCLRE1C variant was found to be linked to TCR beta V- and J-gene trimming.

On this clone itself: As yet, its antigen is unknown.

Both 60 Vbeta primers and 13 Jbeta primers went into the PCR. Using immunoSEQ multiplex PCR, the repertoire was profiled, and TCRdb retains in-frame clones only, with some absent. This listing includes fewer than 45,000 clones. Source material: PBMCs. The source of this sequence is a man aged 40-50 years in good health and CMV-seropositive.

In DNA, the CDR3 is TGTGCCAGCAACATAATTCGGGGAGGGGGACCAGATACGCAGTATTTT. Its translation: CASNIIRGGGPDTQYF. The chain joins TRBV11-3 to TRBJ2-3; D is perhaps TRBD2 (7 bases). The CDR3 consists of 16 residues. Germline-derived CDR1 and CDR2 are SGHNT and YENEEA. The V end was cut by 7 bases, the J end by 4 bases, with 21 bases between.